This TCR beta chain was observed in a study of shared clonotypes between healthy human individuals (dated by TCRdb to about 2020). About the investigation overall: The cohort comprised two women and a few men aged 18 to 49 years. For each donor, three plates each were used for CD4 naive and CD4 memory, two plates were used for CD8 naive, and one plate was used for CD8 memory. To estimate repertoire size and how much clonotype sharing occurs between individuals, the study deeply sequenced the blood TCR repertoires of five or six healthy adults. Libraries were prepared and TCR repertoires were sequenced by different laboratories using diverse techniques, in order to increase sequencing depth and limit assay-specific biases. Each donor's leukapheresis produced roughly between about 0.85 and 10 billion PBMCs. What the work shows at the level of the full study, not this receptor alone: Even with the large sequencing depth, rarefaction of the sorted-subset datasets indicated that sequencing was incomplete. Sampling was limited to blood, and TCR repertoires in tissue likely differ from TCR repertoires in blood. Clonotypes shared by all four sorted-subset donors showed higher generation probabilities than non-shared clonotypes. About 5% of naive CD4, roughly 3.6% of naive CD8, 2.3% of memory CD4, and about 0.4% of memory CD8 clonotypes were shared across several donors. Pairwise subsampling indicated that sequencing depth was expected to affect the degree of clonotype sharing among donors. Because the study included a small number of donors, the genetic and exposure-history diversity represented was limited. Estimated clonotype richness was generally larger for naive than for memory subsets.

As encoded in the germline V gene, CDR1 is MNHNS while CDR2 is SASEGT. The CDR3 holds 16 amino acids from the cysteine to the phenylalanine. CDR3 DNA only is kept here, 48 bases in frame from base 1. V is pruned by 1 base and J by 3 bases, leaving 7 bases of the junction without a gene match. Healthy HIV-negative adults with no recently reported acute infections or vaccinations were included as donors. All donors were Caucasian adults living in Nashville, Tennessee, USA. CD4+ T cells were enriched through magnetic negative selection, after which naive cells were positively selected on CD45RA and the remaining negative fraction served as the memory subset. After blood collection by leukapheresis, PBMCs were isolated using Ficoll-Histopaque density gradient centrifugation and then cryopreserved in the vapor phase of liquid nitrogen. Analytical flow cytometry was used to check the purity and quantity of every magnetically sorted T cell population. Genomic DNA was isolated from each sorted fraction and quantified by UV absorbance on a Nanodrop 2000c.

This clone was observed a single time. What antigen it recognizes has not been identified. Base qualities are not at hand, and no much larger clone is one base apart. Using the deep immunoSEQ assay, multiplex PCR amplified TCR CDR3 regions from genomic DNA. Extracted genomic DNA from each cell subset was distributed evenly across all wells of several immunoSEQ 96-well plates, and each plate was treated as a replicate. For sorted subsets, about 0.2 ug genomic DNA, equal to tens of thousands of T cell genomes, was loaded into each replicate PCR. Purified libraries were measured with a Qubit 3.0 fluorometer, size-checked on a Bioanalyzer 2100, and measured again with the KAPA Library Quantification kit. Each immunoSEQ 96-well plate was sequenced on its own single-read 150-cycle Illumina NextSeq 550 flow cell. For the original study's pipeline: The immunoSEQ output contained only junctional sequences without quality scores, so filtering could not match that applied to full-length reads. Sequences were annotated with PyIR, a Python wrapper for IgBLAST v1.9, using IMGT germline references to assign V/J genes and CDR3. Reads were filtered out if the reads had weak V/J assignments (E-value above 1e-6), no CDR3, stop codons, out-of-frame junctions, or ambiguous translated residues. A V3J clonotype was defined by an identical inferred V gene, J gene, and CDR3 amino acid sequence. Percentage overlap between repertoires was computed as shared unique clonotypes divided by the size of the smaller repertoire. Richness of each repertoire was evaluated using RTK rarefaction, the Chao1 estimator, and Recon v2.1 estimates of unobserved clonotypes. OLGA was used to compute generation probabilities for all TCRbeta clonotypes that the gDNA method yielded from a few donors. Drawn from immuneACCESS, this table holds only the in-frame rearrangements with V and J called that TCRdb kept. Clones are partly lost; checked studies trace under half to an unresolved V gene and leave the rest unexplained. Clone size and V and J calls were adopted from that table, with D and trimming inferred from the DNA. Here the sample has around 2.5 million clones; approximately 94% occur a single time. Roughly 0.39% of the sample is in the top ten clones.

The chain joins TRBV6-1 to TRBJ2-7; 9 middle bases align to TRBD1. The source is a man younger than 35 in good health. Some clones in this sample may be carry-over from other donors' samples. The source material was naive CD4+ T cells from PBMCs. The meaning of the sample's cell subset or site label: CD45RA+ positively selected. The CDR3 sequence is CASSEVMTGGFYEQYF. The nucleotide sequence is given as TGTGCCAGCAGTGAAGTGATGACAGGGGGTTTCTACGAGCAGTACTTC.